This T cell receptor beta chain originates from a study of shared clonotypes between healthy human individuals. The assay was immunoSEQ multiplex PCR, and TCRdb's table has in-frame clones only and misses some. The table lists 2 million or so clones, 85% to 95% of them singletons. Only a few counts were recorded for this clone. The antigen remains unidentified. Other DNA sequences of this sample code for an identical CDR3. All donors were healthy HIV-negative adults lacking recent acute infections or vaccinations. Germline CDR1 is SGHTA and CDR2 is FQGNSA. CDR3 length: 13 amino acids. The ends were cut back, 5 bases at V and 2 bases at J, with 7 bases in the middle. Study-level findings and limits: Memory subsets generally showed smaller estimated richness than naive subsets did.

This chain uses TRBV7-2 with TRBJ1-5, with unresolved D. This sequence originates from a man in his late teens or twenties in good health. The sample consisted of naive CD4+ T cells sorted from blood. Subset indicated: CD45RA+ positively selected. CDR3 region: CASSPDGNQPQHF. The CDR3 DNA follows: TGTGCCAGCAGCCCCGACGGCAATCAGCCCCAGCATTTT.